This T cell receptor (beta chain) was captured in a study of PD-L1 blockade in urothelial cancer. As for the study in general: At some point between 2013 and 2014, patients got going on atezolizumab, taking 1,200 mg intravenously every 3 weeks. Treatment start was followed by blood analysis at 3 weeks (second dose) and again at 6 weeks.

Locally advanced or metastatic urothelial carcinoma affected the patients. Patient sample counts ranged from 1 to 8, pretreatment and on-treatment. The method was immunoSEQ multiplex PCR; TCRdb's version includes in-frame clones alone and lacks a portion of them. This table holds tens of thousands of clones, roughly 84% found once. In germline, CDR1 is SGHRS, CDR2 YFSETQ. V lost 4 bases, J lost 6 bases, and 22 bases stayed unmatched. The CDR3 totals 19 residues. The chain has TRBV5-1 and TRBJ2-5; 9 positions match TRBD2. This TCR derives from a man aged 35 to 55 with urothelial cancer. The material sequenced was PBMCs, taken around atezolizumab (anti-PD-L1) treatment. CDR3 amino acids: CASSTKLLAGGQGRKTQYF. The CDR3 DNA reads TGCGCCAGCAGCACCAAGCTGTTGGCGGGAGGGCAGGGACGGAAGACCCAGTACTTC.